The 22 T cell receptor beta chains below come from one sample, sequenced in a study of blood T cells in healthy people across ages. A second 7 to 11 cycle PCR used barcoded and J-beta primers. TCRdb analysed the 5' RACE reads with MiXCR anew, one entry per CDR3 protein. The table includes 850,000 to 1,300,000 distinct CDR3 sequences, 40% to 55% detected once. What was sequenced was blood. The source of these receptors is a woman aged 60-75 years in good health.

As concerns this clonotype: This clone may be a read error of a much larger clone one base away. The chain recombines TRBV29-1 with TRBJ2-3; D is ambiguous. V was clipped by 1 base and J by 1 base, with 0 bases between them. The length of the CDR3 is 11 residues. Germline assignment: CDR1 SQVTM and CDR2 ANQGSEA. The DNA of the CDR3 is TGCAGCGTTGAAGGCACAGATACGCAGTATTTT. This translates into CSVEGTDTQYF.

CDR3 sequence (DNA): TGTGCCAGCAGCGTCCGGACTCTGGGGGGGGAGCTGTTTTTT. This sequence encodes CASSVRTLGGELFF. V is TRBV9 and J is TRBJ2-2; D possibly corresponds to TRBD2 (5 bases). The ends were cut back, 2 bases at V and 8 bases at J, with 13 bases in the middle. The germline V gene encodes CDR1 SGDLS and CDR2 YYNGEE. The CDR3 contains 14 residues.

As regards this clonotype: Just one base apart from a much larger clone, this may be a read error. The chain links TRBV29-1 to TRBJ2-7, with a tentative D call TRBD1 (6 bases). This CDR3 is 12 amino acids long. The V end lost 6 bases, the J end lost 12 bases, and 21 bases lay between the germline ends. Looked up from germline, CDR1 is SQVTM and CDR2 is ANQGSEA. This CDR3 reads CSVAQGGDIRYF. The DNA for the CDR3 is TGCAGCGTAGCACAGGGTGGAGACATTCGGTACTTC.

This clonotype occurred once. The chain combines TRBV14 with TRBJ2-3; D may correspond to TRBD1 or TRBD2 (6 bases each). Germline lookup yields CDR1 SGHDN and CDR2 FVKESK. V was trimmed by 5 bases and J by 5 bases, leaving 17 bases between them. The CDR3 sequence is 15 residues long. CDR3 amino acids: CASSFRRAGVDTQYF. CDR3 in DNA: TGTGCCAGCAGCTTCCGGAGGGCAGGGGTAGATACGCAGTATTTT.

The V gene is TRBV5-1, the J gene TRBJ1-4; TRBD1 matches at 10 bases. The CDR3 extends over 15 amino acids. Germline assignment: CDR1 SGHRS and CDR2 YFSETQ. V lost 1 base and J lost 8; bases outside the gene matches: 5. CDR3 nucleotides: TGCGCCAGCAGCTTGAGGACAGGGGGAAAGGAAAAACTGTTTTTT. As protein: CASSLRTGGKEKLFF.

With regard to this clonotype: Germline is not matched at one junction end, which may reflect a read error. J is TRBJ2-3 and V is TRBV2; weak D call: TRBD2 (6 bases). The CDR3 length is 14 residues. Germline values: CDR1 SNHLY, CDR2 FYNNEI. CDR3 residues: CASSKAGLLDTQYF. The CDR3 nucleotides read TGTGCCAGCAGTAAAGCGGGTCTGTTAGATACGCAGTATTTT.

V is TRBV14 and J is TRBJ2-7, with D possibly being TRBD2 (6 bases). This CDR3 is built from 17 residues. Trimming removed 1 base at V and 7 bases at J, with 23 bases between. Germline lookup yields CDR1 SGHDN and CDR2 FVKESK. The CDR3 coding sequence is TGTGCCAGCAGCCAAGCGGGAATGCGGGGCCGTGGGAATGAGCAGTACTTC. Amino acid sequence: CASSQAGMRGRGNEQYF.

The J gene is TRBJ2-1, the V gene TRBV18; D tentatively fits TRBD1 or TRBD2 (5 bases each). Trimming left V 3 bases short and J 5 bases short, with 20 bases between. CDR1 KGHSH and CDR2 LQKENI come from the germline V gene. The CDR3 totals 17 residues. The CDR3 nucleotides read TGTGCCAGCTCACCGCTCCCGGGACGGGCGGGCAACAATGAGCAGTTCTTC. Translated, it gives CASSPLPGRAGNNEQFF. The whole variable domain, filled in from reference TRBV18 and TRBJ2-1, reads NAGVMQNPRHLVRRRGQEARLRCSPMKGHSHVYWYRQLPEEGLKFMVYLQKENIIDESGMPKERFSAEFPKEGPSILRIQQVVRGDSAAYFCASSPLPGRAGNNEQFFGPGTRLTVL.

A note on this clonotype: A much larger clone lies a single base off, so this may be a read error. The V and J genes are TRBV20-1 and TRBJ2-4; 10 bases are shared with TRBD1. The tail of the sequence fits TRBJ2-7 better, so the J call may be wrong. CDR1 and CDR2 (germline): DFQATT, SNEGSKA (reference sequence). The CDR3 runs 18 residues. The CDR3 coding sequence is TGCGGTGCTAGGCTCCGACAGGGGGCGCGAGAGGGGACTTACGAGCAGTACTTC. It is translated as CGARLRQGAREGTYEQYF.

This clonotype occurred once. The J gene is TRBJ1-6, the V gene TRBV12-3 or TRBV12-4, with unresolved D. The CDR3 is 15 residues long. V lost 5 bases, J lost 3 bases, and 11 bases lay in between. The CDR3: CASSQNIGYNSPLHF. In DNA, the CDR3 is TGTGCCAGCAGTCAAAACATAGGCTATAATTCACCCCTCCACTTT.

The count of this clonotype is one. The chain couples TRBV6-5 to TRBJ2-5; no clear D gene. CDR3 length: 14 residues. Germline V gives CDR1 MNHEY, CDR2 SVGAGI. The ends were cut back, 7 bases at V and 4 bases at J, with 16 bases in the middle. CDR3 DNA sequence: TGTGCCAGCACCCCTTTGTCGAAGGGAGAGACCCAGTACTTC. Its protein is CASTPLSKGETQYF.

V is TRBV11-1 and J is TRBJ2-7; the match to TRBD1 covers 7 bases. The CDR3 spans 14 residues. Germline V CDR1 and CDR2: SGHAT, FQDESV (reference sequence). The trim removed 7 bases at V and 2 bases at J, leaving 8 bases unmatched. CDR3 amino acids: CASTTGTAPYEQYF. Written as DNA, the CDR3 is TGTGCCAGCACCACCGGGACAGCCCCCTACGAGCAGTACTTC.

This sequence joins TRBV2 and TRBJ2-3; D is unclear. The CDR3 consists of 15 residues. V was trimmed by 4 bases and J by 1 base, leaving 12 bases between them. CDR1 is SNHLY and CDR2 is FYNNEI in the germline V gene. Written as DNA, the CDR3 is TGTGCCAGCAGTGGGCTTGACGGTCGCACAGATACGCAGTATTTT. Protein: CASSGLDGRTDTQYF. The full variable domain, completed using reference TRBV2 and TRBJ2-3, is EPEVTQTPSHQVTQMGQEVILRCVPISNHLYFYWYRQILGQKVEFLVSFYNNEISEKSEIFDDQFSVERPDGSNFTLKIRSTKLEDSAMYFCASSGLDGRTDTQYFGPGTRLTVL.

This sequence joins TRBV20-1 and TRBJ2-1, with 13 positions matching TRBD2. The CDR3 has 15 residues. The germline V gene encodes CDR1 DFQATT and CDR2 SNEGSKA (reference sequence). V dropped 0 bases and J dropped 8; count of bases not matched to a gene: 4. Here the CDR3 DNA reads TGCAGTGCTAGAGATCGGACTAGCGGGAGACATGAGCAGTTCTTC. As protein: CSARDRTSGRHEQFF.

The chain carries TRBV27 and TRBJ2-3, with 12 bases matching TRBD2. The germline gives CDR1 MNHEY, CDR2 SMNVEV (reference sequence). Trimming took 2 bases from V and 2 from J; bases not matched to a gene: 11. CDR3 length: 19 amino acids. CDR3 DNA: TGTGCCAGCAGTTTAGAGGGGAGCCTAGCGGGAGGGCCCACAGATACGCAGTATTTT. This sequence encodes CASSLEGSLAGGPTDTQYF.

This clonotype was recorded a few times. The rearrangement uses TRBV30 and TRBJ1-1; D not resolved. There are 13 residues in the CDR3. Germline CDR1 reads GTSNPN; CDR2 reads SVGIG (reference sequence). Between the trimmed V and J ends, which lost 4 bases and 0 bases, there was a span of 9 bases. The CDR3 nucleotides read TGTGCCTGGAAACCAGGCATGAACACTGAAGCTTTCTTT. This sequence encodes CAWKPGMNTEAFF.

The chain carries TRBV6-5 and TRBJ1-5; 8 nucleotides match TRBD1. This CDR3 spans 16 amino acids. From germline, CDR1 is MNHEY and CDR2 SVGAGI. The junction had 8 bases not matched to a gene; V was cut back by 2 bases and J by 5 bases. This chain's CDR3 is CASSYGQGASHQPQHF. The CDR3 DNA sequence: TGTGCCAGCAGTTACGGGCAGGGGGCTTCTCATCAGCCCCAGCATTTT.

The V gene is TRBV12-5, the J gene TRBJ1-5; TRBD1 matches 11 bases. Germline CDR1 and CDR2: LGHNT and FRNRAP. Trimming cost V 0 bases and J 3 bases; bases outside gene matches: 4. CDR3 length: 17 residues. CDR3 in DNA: TGTGCTAGTGGTTTGGTCCAGGGACAGGGGGACAATCAGCCCCAGCATTTT. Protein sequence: CASGLVQGQGDNQPQHF.

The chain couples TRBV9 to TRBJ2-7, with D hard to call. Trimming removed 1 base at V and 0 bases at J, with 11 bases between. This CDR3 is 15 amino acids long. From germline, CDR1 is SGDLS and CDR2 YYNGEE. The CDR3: CASSVRQDSSYEQYF. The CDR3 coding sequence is TGTGCCAGCAGCGTACGCCAGGATAGCTCCTACGAGCAGTACTTC.

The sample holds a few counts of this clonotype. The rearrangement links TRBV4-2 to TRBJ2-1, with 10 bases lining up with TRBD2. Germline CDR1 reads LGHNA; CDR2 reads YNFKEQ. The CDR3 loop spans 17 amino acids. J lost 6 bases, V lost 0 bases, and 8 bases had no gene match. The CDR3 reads CASSQEQASGGVNEQFF. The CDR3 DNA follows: TGTGCCAGCAGCCAAGAGCAGGCAAGCGGGGGGGTCAATGAGCAGTTCTTC.

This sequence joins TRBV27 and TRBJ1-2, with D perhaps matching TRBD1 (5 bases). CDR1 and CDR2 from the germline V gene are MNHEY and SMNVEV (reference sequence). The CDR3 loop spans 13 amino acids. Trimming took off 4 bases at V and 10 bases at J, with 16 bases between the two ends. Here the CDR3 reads CASSSVRGGDYTF. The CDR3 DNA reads TGTGCCAGCAGTTCAGTCCGTGGGGGGGACTACACCTTC.

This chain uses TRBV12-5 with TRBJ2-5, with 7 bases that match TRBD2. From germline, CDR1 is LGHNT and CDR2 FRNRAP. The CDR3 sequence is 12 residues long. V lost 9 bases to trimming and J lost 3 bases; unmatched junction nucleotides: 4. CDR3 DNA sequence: TGTGCTAGCTGGGCGGGGGAAGAGACCCAGTACTTC. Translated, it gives CASWAGEETQYF.